These T cell receptor beta chains were read from a single sample in a study of brain T cells in children with intractable seizures. Clones were read by immunoSEQ multiplex PCR, and TCRdb kept only the in-frame ones, dropping some. Here the sample spans about 350,000 clones, 93% being singletons. Here the sequenced sample was peripheral blood, taken 4 to 5 months after surgery. The origin of the receptors is a boy younger than two with tuberous sclerosis and intractable seizures. CDR3s include the opening cysteine and the closing phenylalanine or tryptophan. Each record gives: V gene, J gene, D gene, CDR3 protein. The D gene is left open where the match is weak.

TRBV19	TRBJ1-1	-	CASSIWGDPLGEAFF
TRBV2	TRBJ2-7	-	CASSEGPGNYEQYF
TRBV30	TRBJ2-7	-	CAWGTEYEQYF
TRBV2	TRBJ2-1	TRBD2	CASRGLAGGRENNEQFF
TRBV6-5	TRBJ1-2	-	CAGGRSAYGYTF
TRBV3-1/TRBV3-2	TRBJ1-1	TRBD1	CASSRRDRGAIEAFF
TRBV19	TRBJ2-5	TRBD2	CASSTLAGGVETQYF
TRBV19	TRBJ2-1	TRBD2	CASSSLGGGIYNEQFF
TRBV12-5	TRBJ2-7	TRBD2	CASGLVREGGGLYEQYF
TRBV14	TRBJ2-7	TRBD2	CASSQGTLSGRYEQYF
TRBV10-3	TRBJ1-2	-	CAISESKTRANVGYTF
TRBV9	TRBJ1-1	TRBD1	CASSPQGAYTEAFF
TRBV3-1/TRBV3-2	TRBJ1-3	-	CASSKDAGNTIYF
TRBV5-1	TRBJ1-1	-	CASSFSGNTEAFF
TRBV27	TRBJ1-1	TRBD1	CASSQQGKETEAFF